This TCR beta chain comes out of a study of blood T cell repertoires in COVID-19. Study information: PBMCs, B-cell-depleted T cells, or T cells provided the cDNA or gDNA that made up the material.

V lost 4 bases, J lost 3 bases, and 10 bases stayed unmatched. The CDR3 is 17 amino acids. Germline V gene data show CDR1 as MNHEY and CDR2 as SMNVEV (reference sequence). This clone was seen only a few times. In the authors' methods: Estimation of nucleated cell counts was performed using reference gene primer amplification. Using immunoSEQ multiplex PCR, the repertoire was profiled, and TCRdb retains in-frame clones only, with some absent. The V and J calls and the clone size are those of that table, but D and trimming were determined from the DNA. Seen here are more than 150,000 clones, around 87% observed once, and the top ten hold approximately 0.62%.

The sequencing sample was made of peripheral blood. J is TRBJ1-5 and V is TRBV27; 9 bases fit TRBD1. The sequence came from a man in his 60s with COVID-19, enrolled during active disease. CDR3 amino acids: CASSSSPGTGFNQPQHF. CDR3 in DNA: TGTGCCAGCAGTTCCAGTCCCGGGACAGGGTTCAATCAGCCCCAGCATTTT.